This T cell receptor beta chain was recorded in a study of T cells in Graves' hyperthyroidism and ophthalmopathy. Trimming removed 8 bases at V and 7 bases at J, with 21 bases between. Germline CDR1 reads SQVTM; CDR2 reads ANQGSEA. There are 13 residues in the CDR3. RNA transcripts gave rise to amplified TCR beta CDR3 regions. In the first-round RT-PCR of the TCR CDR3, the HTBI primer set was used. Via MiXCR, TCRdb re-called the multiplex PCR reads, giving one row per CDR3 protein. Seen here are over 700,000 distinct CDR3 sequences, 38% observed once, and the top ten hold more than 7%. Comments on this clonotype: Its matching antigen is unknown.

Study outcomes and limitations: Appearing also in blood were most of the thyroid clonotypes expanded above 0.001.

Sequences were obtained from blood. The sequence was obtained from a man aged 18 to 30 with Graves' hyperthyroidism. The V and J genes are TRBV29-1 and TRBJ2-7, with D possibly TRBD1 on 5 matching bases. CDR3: CSLGEGPLGEQYF. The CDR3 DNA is TGCAGCTTAGGGGAAGGGCCCCTGGGTGAGCAGTACTTC.